This T cell receptor (beta chain) is from a study of blood T cell repertoires in COVID-19. The authors' processing: Nucleated cell counts were estimated from reference gene primer amplification. This table comes from immunoSEQ multiplex PCR, and its TCRdb copy is limited to in-frame clones, with some not included. That table supplies the V and J calls and clone size; D and trimming were determined from the DNA. The sample lists around 150,000 clones; 80% to 90% were seen once. CDR1 is SGHNT and CDR2 is YENEEA in the germline V gene. The J segment lost 5 bases and the V segment lost 4 bases, leaving 4 bases of the junction unmatched. The CDR3 runs to 15 residues.

The source material was peripheral blood. This TCR derives from a woman aged 80 or older with acute or convalescent COVID-19. The gene calls are TRBV11-3 and TRBJ2-1; 11 positions match TRBD2. CDR3 nucleotide sequence: TGTGCCAGCAGCTCCGAGGGACTAGCGGACAATGAGCAGTTCTTC. This translates into CASSSEGLADNEQFF.